The clone carrying this T cell receptor beta chain has only a few counts. This table comes from immunoSEQ multiplex PCR, and its TCRdb copy is limited to in-frame clones, with some not included. The sample yields 250,000 to 350,000 clones, 84% seen once. The entry originates in a study of blood T cell repertoires in COVID-19. At the level of the study: Sites across the United States, Italy and Spain contributed samples from acute and convalescent COVID-19.

V was clipped by 3 bases and J by 3 bases, with 5 bases between them. The CDR3 totals 13 residues. The germline V gene encodes CDR1 MNHNS and CDR2 SASEGT. Sequences were obtained from peripheral blood. The receptor's source is a human donor with COVID-19, enrolled during active disease. The donor label of this sample is uncertain. This chain connects TRBV6-1 to TRBJ2-2, with a tentative D call TRBD1 (5 bases). The CDR3 sequence is CASSDRDTGELFF. In DNA, the CDR3 is TGTGCCAGCAGTGACAGGGACACCGGGGAGCTGTTTTTT.